This TCR beta chain was retrieved from a study of CD8+ T cells in alopecia areata (dated by TCRdb to the late 2010s). About the study as a whole: Skin from C3H/HeJ donors aged about 6-12 months with spontaneous alopecia was grafted onto female C3H/HeJ recipients aged roughly 6-10 weeks. To study T cell clonal expansion in alopecia areata, the researchers applied high-throughput TCRbeta sequencing to both the C3H/HeJ mouse model and human patients. Scalp tissue and sorted CD4+ and CD8+ peripheral blood T cells from patchy and totalis/universalis alopecia areata patients and from healthy controls were covered by human TCRbeta sequencing. Scalp clonality was compared across normal scalp (n=4), patchy alopecia areata scalp (n=8), and alopecia totalis/universalis scalp (n=8). The RNA source kit depended on sample type: the PAXgene miRNA kit for fixed scalp, the miRNeasy kit for PBMCs, and the RNeasy kit for mouse skin. TCRbeta CDR3 regions were amplified by immunoSEQ multiplex PCR using 35 Vbeta forward and 13 Jbeta reverse primers.

Libraries were built with the immunoSEQ multiplex PCR assay. For TCR sequencing, RNA was extracted from every sample and reverse transcribed into cDNA to serve as template. SuperScript III was used to make first-strand cDNA, primed with a 2:1 mix of oligo-dT and random hexamers. Amplification bias was assessed with a synthetic immune receptor repertoire, and residual bias was removed computationally. Sequencing of the libraries was done on Illumina HiSeq with 60 bp reads that cover the CDR3, reading from J toward V. As for the original processing: Raw reads were preprocessed to remove errors, and CDR3 was defined according to IMGT conventions as the region from the conserved cysteine to phenylalanine. Clonality was computed as 1 minus the Shannon entropy, with the entropy normalized by log2 of the number of productive unique TCRs. Scalp TCRbeta sequences were cross-referenced with sorted blood CD4 and CD8 repertoires so that the CD4 or CD8 identity of scalp clones could be inferred. As stored in TCRdb, this immuneACCESS dataset retains in-frame rearrangements with V and J assigned. A fraction of the clones does not appear; measured against another copy, unresolved V genes explain less than half of the discrepancy, and the remainder lacks a known reason. V and J calls and clone size are as listed in that table; D and trimming were resolved from the DNA. This sample shows roughly 1,300 clones, and none of them turns up only once. Approximately 40% of the sample lies in the top ten.

CDR3 length: 11 amino acids, cysteine to phenylalanine. The 21 bases shown cover part of the CDR3, and their frame starts at base 1. The germline V gene gives CDR1 as NNHDY and CDR2 as SYVADS. The paper as a whole reports these results and caveats: Shared TCR sequences between patients were less evident than in mice, which may be partly attributable to HLA diversity in the patient population. Unlike mouse skin, which is dominated by gammadelta T cells, normal human skin has resident alphabeta T cells that are also sequenced, and this complicates analysis of the scalp TCR repertoire. Lesional scalp, especially in alopecia totalis/universalis, showed higher clonality and more expanded CD8+ clones than normal scalp, suggesting antigenic drive.

This clone appeared many times. Its cognate antigen has yet to be identified. Throughout, gene names and germline sequences are given for the mouse. The read ends 4 residues before the CDR3 terminus; that terminus is restored from the germline J gene. The chain uses TRBV13-3 and TRBJ1-4; the D gene remains uncertain. This TCR came from a C3H/HeJ mouse with alopecia areata. Members of this strain share the MHC haplotype H2-k. The sample comprised lesional skin. CDR3 bases read: TGTGCCAGCAGTCACAGCGAA. Translated, it gives CASSHSE. The CDR3 in full is CASSHSERLFF.